This passage covers 12 T cell receptor beta chains from one sample sequenced in a study of cytomegalovirus exposure and HLA in healthy donors. Amplification used 60 Vbeta primers and 13 Jbeta primers. Measured with immunoSEQ multiplex PCR; TCRdb has only the in-frame clones, and not every one. The sample consists of 150,000 to 200,000 clones, around 80% of them appearing once. Material for sequencing was PBMCs. The receptors originated from a woman aged 50 to 60 in good health and CMV-seronegative.

About this clone: One end of the junction does not line up with germline, which may come from a read error. The chain has TRBV6-1 and TRBJ1-5; 12 nucleotides align to TRBD1. Germline-derived CDR1 and CDR2 are MNHNS and SASEGT. CDR3 length: 13 amino acids. CDR3 sequence: CASSEGTGGSGGF. The DNA for the CDR3 is TGTGCCAGCAGTGAGGGGACAGGGGGCTCCGGAGGGTTT.

The chain employs TRBV6-5 and TRBJ2-3; TRBD1 agrees at 7 bases. V shed 0 bases and J 1 base; nucleotides not matched to a gene: 4. This CDR3 spans 16 amino acids. Germline V gives CDR1 MNHEY, CDR2 SVGAGI. DNA for the CDR3: TGTGCCAGCAGTTACTCGAAGGGGGCGGGCACAGATACGCAGTATTTT. The encoded protein is CASSYSKGAGTDTQYF.

The V and J genes are TRBV18 and TRBJ2-5; TRBD2 agrees at 7 bases. The last part of the DNA fits TRBJ2-7 better; the J call may be wrong. CDR3 size: 15 residues. Germline V gene data show CDR1 as KGHSH and CDR2 as LQKENI. The CDR3 is CASSPTSLWGGEQYF. CDR3 nucleotides: TGTGCCAGCTCACCAACCTCTCTTTGGGGGGGCGAGCAGTACTTC.

The chain uses TRBV5-1 and TRBJ2-1, with 14 bases aligning to TRBD2. Germline V CDR1 and CDR2: SGHRS, YFSETQ. Trimming took 4 bases from V and 5 from J; bases not matched to a gene: 8. The CDR3 sequence is 17 residues long. CDR3 DNA: TGCGCCAGCAGCCCACCGGGACTAGCGGGAGACCACAATGAGCAGTTCTTC. Residues: CASSPPGLAGDHNEQFF.

Only a few counts were recorded for this clone. The identical CDR3 is also encoded by other nucleotide sequences in the sample. The rearrangement uses TRBV27 and TRBJ1-3; D is undetermined. Germline V gene lookup returns CDR1 MNHEY and CDR2 SMNVEV (reference sequence). The V and J ends lost 8 bases and 5 bases respectively, with 16 bases between them. The CDR3 consists of 14 residues. The CDR3 DNA sequence: TGTGCCAGCCAAGCCCCCCCGCCGAGAAACACCATATATTTT. It specifies CASQAPPPRNTIYF.

CDR3 protein: CASSPLGTGSSYEQYF. CDR3 nucleotide sequence: TGTGCCAGCTCACCACTCGGGACAGGTAGCTCCTACGAGCAGTACTTC. The chain has TRBV18 and TRBJ2-7; 8 nucleotides line up with TRBD1. Unmatched junction bases numbered 5, after V lost 1 base and J lost 0 bases. Germline values: CDR1 KGHSH, CDR2 LQKENI. This CDR3 comprises 16 residues. The whole variable domain, filled in from reference TRBV18 and TRBJ2-7, reads NAGVMQNPRHLVRRRGQEARLRCSPMKGHSHVYWYRQLPEEGLKFMVYLQKENIIDESGMPKERFSAEFPKEGPSILRIQQVVRGDSAAYFCASSPLGTGSSYEQYFGPGTRLTVT.

The chain is built from TRBV29-1 and TRBJ2-4; 9 nucleotides line up with TRBD1. The CDR3 length is 15 residues. Germline lookup yields CDR1 SQVTM and CDR2 ANQGSEA. Trimming at V came to 8 bases and at J to 1 base, leaving 9 bases not matched to a gene. The CDR3: CSTLGQGNAKNIQYF. As DNA, the CDR3 is TGCAGCACCTTAGGACAGGGGAACGCCAAAAACATTCAGTACTTC.

The rearrangement joins TRBV7-9 to TRBJ2-7; possible D gene TRBD1, 6 bases. This CDR3 has 16 residues. Trimming left V 5 bases short and J 5 bases short, with 22 bases between. In germline, CDR1 is SEHNR, CDR2 FQNEAQ (reference sequence). DNA for the CDR3: TGTGCCAGCAGCCCGGTCGCAGGGGTCGCGTCCAACGAGCAGTACTTC. Amino acid sequence: CASSPVAGVASNEQYF.

This clone came up once. CDR3 loop: CASSGGYSGNTIYF. CDR3 DNA sequence: TGCGCCAGCAGCGGGGGGTACTCTGGAAACACCATATATTTT. The chain has TRBV5-1 and TRBJ1-3; D may be TRBD1 (5 bases). V lost 4 bases and J lost 0, with 8 bases in between. Germline V gene lookup returns CDR1 SGHRS and CDR2 YFSETQ. The CDR3 sequence is 14 residues long. Combining the CDR3 with reference TRBV5-1 and TRBJ1-3 gives the whole variable domain KAGVTQTPRYLIKTRGQQVTLSCSPISGHRSVSWYQQTPGQGLQFLFEYFSETQRNKGNFPGRFSGRQFSNSRSEMNVSTLELGDSALYLCASSGGYSGNTIYFGEGSWLTVV.

The J gene is TRBJ2-6, the V gene TRBV19; a possible D gene is TRBD2 (5 bases). Germline V gives CDR1 LNHDA, CDR2 SQIVND (reference sequence). The CDR3 is 17 residues long. Trimming left V 3 bases short and J 3 bases short, with 15 bases between. The CDR3 bases are TGTGCCAGTAGTATTATTCGGGAAAATGGTGGGGCCAACGTCCTGACTTTC. It codes for CASSIIRENGGANVLTF. The variable domain in full, with the rest retrieved from reference TRBV19 and TRBJ2-6, is DGGITQSPKYLFRKEGQNVTLSCEQNLNHDAMYWYRQDPGQGLRLIYYSQIVNDFQKGDIAEGYSVSREKKESFPLTVTSAQKNPTAFYLCASSIIRENGGANVLTFGAGSRLTVL.

This clone was counted at least ten times. The chain joins TRBV2 to TRBJ2-7, with a weak D call TRBD1 (6 bases). There are 13 residues in the CDR3. Germline assignment: CDR1 SNHLY and CDR2 FYNNEI. The ends were cut back, 0 bases at V and 12 bases at J, with 15 bases in the middle. The CDR3 protein is CASSEAGTLKVYF. The CDR3 DNA is TGTGCCAGCAGTGAAGCGGGGACACTAAAGGTGTACTTC.

The chain joins TRBV7-8 to TRBJ2-5, with 7 bases aligning to TRBD2. CDR1 and CDR2 from the germline V gene are SGHVS and FQNEAQ. This CDR3 is 15 amino acids long. J lost 6 bases, V lost 7 bases, and 14 bases had no gene match. The CDR3, as DNA: TGTGCCAGCACCGTGGGGGGTAGCGGGTGGAAGACCCAGTACTTC. Translating gives CASTVGGSGWKTQYF.